Listed below are T cell receptor beta chains from one sample, sequenced in a study of Ad26.COV2.S vaccination and SARS-CoV-2 variants. Only in-frame clones appear in the TCRdb table, and some are missing; sequencing was by immunoSEQ multiplex PCR. The sample includes about 440,000 clones, approximately 90% of them seen just once. This specimen was peripheral blood, taken in a trial of Ad26.COV2.S vaccine versus placebo. The receptors shown here come from a person aged 18 to 65 who received the Ad26.COV2.S COVID-19 vaccine or a placebo. Each CDR3 is given with its conserved first and last residue. Each record gives: J gene, V gene, D gene, clone size, CDR3 DNA, CDR3 protein. D genes are given only for firm matches. Rows may omit the clone size; those that give it use once, few, many or a size class.

TRBJ2-1,TRBV6-5,-,-,TGTGCCAGCACCCTCTCAACAGGTGGAGATGAGCAGTTCTTC,CASTLSTGGDEQFF
TRBJ1-2,TRBV30,-,-,TGTGCCTGGAGTGAGGCCCGGGCGGGAGGCTACACCTTC,CAWSEARAGGYTF
TRBJ1-1,TRBV27,-,-,TGTGCCAGCAGCCACCAGGTTATTTTTGGGAGCACTGAAGCTTTCTTT,CASSHQVIFGSTEAFF
TRBJ1-1,TRBV9,-,-,TGTGCCAGCAGCGTAGTACCCAGGGGAGCCACTGAAGCTTTCTTT,CASSVVPRGATEAFF
TRBJ2-1,TRBV5-3,TRBD2,-,TGTGCCAGAAGCCCACTAGCGGTGGAGACCAATGAGCAGTTCTTC,CARSPLAVETNEQFF
TRBJ1-2,TRBV12-3/TRBV12-4,-,-,TGTGCCAGCAGTTTTCCGCCTGGCTATGGCTACACCTTC,CASSFPPGYGYTF
TRBJ1-5,TRBV19,-,-,TGTGCCAGTACTACAGGAACCCGGCTTCATCAGCCCCAGCATTTT,CASTTGTRLHQPQHF
TRBJ1-5,TRBV4-3,-,-,TGCGCCAGCAGCCAAGATTTGGGGGTACTGGGTCAGCCCCAGCATTTT,CASSQDLGVLGQPQHF
TRBJ2-7,TRBV4-1,-,-,TGCGCCAGCAGCCAAGATTCAGGGGACTACGAGCAGTACTTC,CASSQDSGDYEQYF
TRBJ1-1,TRBV5-6,-,once,TGTGCCAGCAGCTTGGGAGTGGGGCAGATGAACACTGAAGCTTTCTTT,CASSLGVGQMNTEAFF
TRBJ2-1,TRBV9,-,-,TGTGCCAGCAGCGTCGCGTATGAGCAGTTCTTC,CASSVAYEQFF
TRBJ2-1,TRBV3-1/TRBV3-2,TRBD2,-,TGTGCCAGCAGCCGAGGTCTAGCGGGAGGGTTCAATGAGCAGTTCTTC,CASSRGLAGGFNEQFF
TRBJ1-5,TRBV30,-,-,TGTGCCTGGAGTGTCCGGAGGGGTGGGCGTCAGCCCCAGCATTTT,CAWSVRRGGRQPQHF
TRBJ2-7,TRBV6-1,TRBD2,once,TGTGCCAGCAGTGAATGGCCCCCGGGCGGGAGTTGGGATGGGGAGCAGTACTTC,CASSEWPPGGSWDGEQYF
TRBJ2-5,TRBV20-1,TRBD2,-,TGCAGTGCTAGTCCCCCACTAGCGTCCCAAGAGACCCAGTACTTC,CSASPPLASQETQYF
TRBJ2-3,TRBV6-5,-,-,TGTGCCACCGCCTCCCCTAGCACAGATACGCAGTATTTT,CATASPSTDTQYF
TRBJ1-3,TRBV29-1,-,-,TGCAGCGTAGTGGGGGGCTCTGGAAACACCATATATTTT,CSVVGGSGNTIYF
TRBJ1-2,TRBV29-1,-,-,TGCAGCGTTGAAGACAGGGCCATCTATGGCTACACCTTC,CSVEDRAIYGYTF
TRBJ2-6,TRBV5-4,-,few,TGTGCCAGCAGCTTGGGCGCAAGGGGGGCCAACGTCCTGACTTTC,CASSLGARGANVLTF
TRBJ2-5,TRBV4-3,-,-,TGCGCCAGCAGCCAAGGACTACAAGAGACCCAGTACTTC,CASSQGLQETQYF
TRBJ2-1,TRBV5-4,-,-,TGTGCCAGCAGCTTGGGTCCGGGTAGCTCCTACAATGAGCAGTTCTTC,CASSLGPGSSYNEQFF
TRBJ1-4,TRBV30,-,-,TGTGCCTGGAGTACAGGGAATAATGAAAAACTGTTTTTT,CAWSTGNNEKLFF
TRBJ2-1,TRBV5-1,TRBD2,-,TGCGCCAGCGCCCCGCCGGGACTAGCGGGAGAAGGGGTCTTC,CASAPPGLAGEGVF
TRBJ2-3,TRBV7-9,TRBD2,-,TGTGCCAGCAGCTTAGTACTAGCGGGAGCGACTCATATAACAGATACGCAGTATTTT,CASSLVLAGATHITDTQYF
TRBJ2-1,TRBV28,-,once,TGTGCCAGCAGTTTGATCCGGACACCTTACAATGAGCAGTTCTTC,CASSLIRTPYNEQFF
TRBJ1-2,TRBV4-1,TRBD1,few,TGCGCCAGCAGCTATACGACAGGGGGCGGAAACTATGGCTACACCTTC,CASSYTTGGGNYGYTF
TRBJ2-7,TRBV6-6,TRBD2,once,TGTGCCAGCAGTTGGGGGACTAGCGGGATTTACGAGCAGTACTTC,CASSWGTSGIYEQYF
TRBJ1-3,TRBV7-2,-,-,TGTGCCAGCAGCACGAGGACAGCTGGAAACACCATATATTTT,CASSTRTAGNTIYF
TRBJ1-2,TRBV5-4,TRBD1,-,TGTGCCTCACTCGACAGGGGGCGAGTCGGGGGGGCCTATGGCTACACCTTC,CASLDRGRVGGAYGYTF
TRBJ2-5,TRBV7-2,TRBD1,-,TGTGCCAGCAGCCCACAGGGGTTAGAGACCCAGTACTTC,CASSPQGLETQYF
TRBJ2-1,TRBV5-4,-,-,TGTGCCAGCAGCCAAACCGGGACTCGGAGGGGTAATGAGCAGTTCTTC,CASSQTGTRRGNEQFF
TRBJ1-1,TRBV29-1,TRBD1,-,TGCAGCGTTGATCCAGGGGGCGCGGAAGCTTTCTTT,CSVDPGGAEAFF
TRBJ1-4,TRBV3-1/TRBV3-2,-,-,TGTGCCAGCAGCCAACGGGAGGAAAAACTGTTTTTT,CASSQREEKLFF
TRBJ2-7,TRBV18,TRBD2,-,TGTGCCAGCTCAACGGGGACTAGCGGACTATCCTCCTACGAGCAGTACTTC,CASSTGTSGLSSYEQYF